This T cell receptor beta chain was captured in a study of T cell responses to AZD1222 COVID-19 vaccine. Study-wide results and caveats: Of spike-specific TCRs, nearly half reportedly target regions left unmutated in variants. Sampling that yielded the repertoires occurred only after the peak T cell response. Across spike, vaccine-associated CD4 TCRs were found, dominant at 160-218 and 743-854.

Some clones are missing from TCRdb's copy, which holds only in-frame ones; the method was immunoSEQ multiplex PCR. The sample carries 120,000 to 150,000 clones, 75% to 95% recorded once. Note on this clone: Its antigen is currently unknown.

Trimming stripped 5 bases from V and 2 bases from J, with 5 bases between. This CDR3 region has 12 residues. This TCR came from an adult who received the MenACWY meningococcal vaccine as a control. The input for sequencing was peripheral blood, taken 28 days after the second dose of the MenACWY control vaccine. This chain uses TRBV12-3 or TRBV12-4 with TRBJ2-3, with D hard to call. The CDR3 protein is CASSGSTDTQYF. In DNA, the CDR3 is TGTGCCAGCAGTGGCTCCACAGATACGCAGTATTTT.